One sample yielded the 7 T cell receptor beta chains listed below, sequenced in a study of OX40 agonist ivuxolimab in advanced cancers. Clones were sequenced by immunoSEQ multiplex PCR, and TCRdb holds only the in-frame ones, with some missing. The table shows 45,000 to 50,000 clones, with just over 90% occurring only once. The input for sequencing was CD4+ or CD8+ T cells sorted from blood, taken in a trial of the OX40 agonist ivuxolimab. The receptors were sampled from an adult with an advanced solid tumor such as melanoma, head and neck, liver or kidney cancer.

This chain joins TRBV7-6 and TRBJ1-2; D not certain. Between the trimmed V and J ends, which lost 5 bases and 7 bases, there was a span of 11 bases. This CDR3 has 12 amino acids. CDR1 and CDR2 (germline): SGHVS, FNYEAQ. CDR3 region: CASSPYGVGYTF. CDR3 coding DNA: TGTGCCAGCAGCCCGTACGGGGTTGGCTACACCTTC. The entire variable domain, with the rest obtained from reference TRBV7-6 and TRBJ1-2, is as follows: GAGVSQSPRYKVTKRGQDVALRCDPISGHVSLYWYRQALGQGPEFLTYFNYEAQQDKSGLPNDRFSAERPEGSISTLTIQRTEQRDSAMYRCASSPYGVGYTFGSGTRLTVV.

The chain recombines TRBV6-1 with TRBJ1-5; D is uncertain. Deletions cut 3 bases from V and 4 bases from J, with 10 bases between. Germline-derived CDR1 and CDR2 are MNHNS and SASEGT. The CDR3 totals 14 residues. The CDR3 nucleotides are TGTGCCAGCAGTGAGGGATATCAAAATCAGCCCCAGCATTTT. It specifies CASSEGYQNQPQHF.

This chain joins TRBV5-4 and TRBJ2-2; the match to TRBD1 covers 9 bases. Germline V gene lookup returns CDR1 SGHNT and CDR2 YYREEE (reference sequence). V gave up 1 base and J gave up 8 bases; unmatched junction bases: 6. The CDR3 is 15 residues long. The DNA for the CDR3 is TGTGCCAGCAGCTTGTTGGACAGGGGACTTGGGGAGCTGTTTTTT. Its protein is CASSLLDRGLGELFF.

The V and J genes are TRBV28 and TRBJ2-7; TRBD1 matches 8 bases. Germline CDR1 reads MDHEN; CDR2 reads SYDVKM. The CDR3 runs 15 residues. The V and J ends lost 1 base and 4 bases, in that order; junction bases with no gene match: 6. CDR3 amino acids: CASSLFQGARYEQYF. CDR3 DNA sequence: TGTGCCAGCAGTTTATTCCAGGGGGCGCGGTACGAGCAGTACTTC.

The chain uses TRBV11-2 and TRBJ2-3; either TRBD1 or TRBD2 may supply D (5 bases each). Germline assignment: CDR1 SGHAT and CDR2 FQNNGV. The ends were cut back, 5 bases at V and 3 bases at J, with 12 bases in the middle. There are 14 residues in the CDR3. CDR3 nucleotides: TGTGCCAGCAGCCTGGGGACGGGGACAGATACGCAGTATTTT. Translated, it gives CASSLGTGTDTQYF.

The CDR3 nucleotides read TGTGCCAGCAGCTCCGGCCTAGGATACGCCGAGAACGAGCAGTACTTC. It specifies CASSSGLGYAENEQYF. The V gene is TRBV7-9, the J gene TRBJ2-7; unclear D gene. The CDR3 sequence is 16 residues long. Germline V gives CDR1 SEHNR, CDR2 FQNEAQ (reference sequence). With 4 bases removed from V and 5 bases from J, the gap between germline ends came to 21 bases.

The chain is built from TRBV6-5 and TRBJ1-1; 7 bases match TRBD1. Germline CDR1 is MNHEY and CDR2 is SVGAGI. V was clipped by 0 bases and J by 1 base; unmatched bases: 5. The CDR3 length is 16 residues. The CDR3: CASSYSGGGGNTEAFF. The CDR3 region has the DNA TGTGCCAGCAGTTACTCCGGAGGGGGCGGGAACACTGAAGCTTTCTTT.